The source of this TCR beta chain is a study of neurological immune-mediated disorders. This clonotype was counted many times. MiXCR was run by TCRdb on the 5' RACE reads, yielding one entry per CDR3 protein. The data hold about 59,000 distinct CDR3 sequences, with roughly 13% observed a single time. The CDR3 consists of 14 residues. Germline V gene sequence: CDR1 KGHDR, CDR2 SFDVKD. Trimming cost V 0 bases and J 12 bases; bases outside gene matches: 7. PBMCs stored at -80 C, 2 million in total, were the source of the unsorted libraries. The source is a woman aged 60-75 years with HTLV-1-associated myelopathy (HAM/TSP). The chain is built from TRBV24-1 and TRBJ2-1, with TRBD2 identical over 7 bases. What was sequenced was PBMCs. The DNA of the CDR3 is TGTGCCACCAGTGATTTGCAAGGAACGGGAGGGCAGTTCTTC. Its protein is CATSDLQGTGGQFF.